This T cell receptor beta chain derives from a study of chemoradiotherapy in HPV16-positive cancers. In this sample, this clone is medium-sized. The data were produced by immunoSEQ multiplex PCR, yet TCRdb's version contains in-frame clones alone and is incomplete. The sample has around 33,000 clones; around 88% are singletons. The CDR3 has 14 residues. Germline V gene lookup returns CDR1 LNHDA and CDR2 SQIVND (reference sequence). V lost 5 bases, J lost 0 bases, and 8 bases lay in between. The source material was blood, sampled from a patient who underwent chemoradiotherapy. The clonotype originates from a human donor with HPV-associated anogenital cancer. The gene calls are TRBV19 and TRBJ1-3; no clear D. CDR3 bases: TGTGCCAGTAGTCGGGTCCTCTCTGGAAACACCATATATTTT. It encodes CASSRVLSGNTIYF.